This TCR beta chain was documented in a study of neurological immune-mediated disorders. The ends lost 4 bases at V and 1 base at J; junction bases unmatched: 11. The CDR3 is made up of 18 amino acids. Germline V CDR1 and CDR2: SGHNT, YENEEA. Time point noted: longitudinal time-point 1 (baseline). As healthy controls, volunteers from a blood bank in Maryland, USA, were used. The unsorted libraries were made from 2 million PBMCs kept at -80 C. The cDNA was synthesized by means of template-switch 5'RACE, which was carried out with 10-nucleotide random UMIs. The output of every sequencing run, over 180 million TCR-beta sequences, came from 15-18 subjects. TCRdb recomputed calls from the 5' RACE reads with MiXCR, one row per CDR3 protein. The sample contains over 55,000 distinct CDR3 sequences, roughly 10% of which appear only once.

The source of this sequence is a young man in good health. The chain uses TRBV11-3 and TRBJ2-2; 8 bases map to TRBD1. The specimen sequenced was PBMCs. The CDR3 spells CASSSRGPGTGNTGELFF. CDR3 nucleotide sequence: TGTGCCAGCAGCTCAAGAGGTCCCGGGACAGGGAACACCGGGGAGCTGTTTTTT.